Ten or more counts support the clone carrying this T cell receptor (beta chain). The antigen remains unidentified. This entry comes from a study of T cells in Graves' hyperthyroidism and ophthalmopathy. Study-wide findings and caveats: Onset of ophthalmopathy came a median approximately 6 months after the model predicted it.

The CDR3 length is 13 residues. V was pared by 5 bases and J by 4 bases, with 2 bases of the junction left unmatched. Germline V gene sequence: CDR1 MDHEN, CDR2 SYDVKM. Researchers took RNA transcripts and amplified the TCR beta CDR3 regions from them. During a first-round RT-PCR of the TCR CDR3, the HTBI primer set was used. MiXCR, run by TCRdb on the multiplex PCR reads, gives a single entry per CDR3 protein. The sample includes about 690,000 distinct CDR3 sequences, approximately 15% of them seen just once. Input material: blood. The V gene is TRBV28, the J gene TRBJ2-1; 7 bases map to TRBD1. This TCR was recovered from a man aged 45 to 65 with Graves' hyperthyroidism. CDR3 sequence reads: CASSHRGYNEQFF. DNA of the CDR3: TGTGCCAGCAGTCACAGGGGATACAATGAGCAGTTCTTC.